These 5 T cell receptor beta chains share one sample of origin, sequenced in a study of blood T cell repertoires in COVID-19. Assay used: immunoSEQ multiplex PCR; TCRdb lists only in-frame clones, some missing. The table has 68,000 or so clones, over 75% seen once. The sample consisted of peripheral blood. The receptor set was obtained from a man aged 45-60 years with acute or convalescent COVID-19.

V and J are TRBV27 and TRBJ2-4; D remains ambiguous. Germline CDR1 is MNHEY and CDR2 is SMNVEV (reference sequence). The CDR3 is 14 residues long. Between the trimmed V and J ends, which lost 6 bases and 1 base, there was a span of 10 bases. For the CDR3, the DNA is TGTGCCAGCAGATGGGCTGCGGCCAAAAACATTCAGTACTTC. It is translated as CASRWAAAKNIQYF.

The CDR3 nucleotides read TGTGCCAGCAGATCCGACAGGGTCGGTGAAAAACTGTTTTTT. This gives the protein CASRSDRVGEKLFF. The chain joins TRBV11-3 to TRBJ1-4, with TRBD1 identical over 7 bases. The CDR3 is made up of 14 amino acids. The germline V gene has CDR1 SGHNT and CDR2 YENEEA. V trimming: 6 bases; J trimming: 7 bases; junction bases outside the gene matches: 8.

The CDR3 loop reads CASSVGQVHTGELFF. The CDR3 DNA is TGTGCCAGCAGCGTAGGACAGGTTCACACCGGGGAGCTGTTTTTT. The chain is built from TRBV9 and TRBJ2-2; D possibly corresponds to TRBD1 (6 bases). The germline CDR1 and CDR2 sequences are SGDLS and YYNGEE. The germline V and J ends were trimmed by 0 bases and 3 bases, with 9 bases remaining between them. CDR3 length equals 15 residues.

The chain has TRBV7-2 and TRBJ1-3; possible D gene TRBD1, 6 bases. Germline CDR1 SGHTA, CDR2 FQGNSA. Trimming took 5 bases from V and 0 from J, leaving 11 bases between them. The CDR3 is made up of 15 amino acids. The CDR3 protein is CASSPQGNSGNTIYF. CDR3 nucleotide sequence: TGTGCCAGCAGCCCTCAGGGGAACTCTGGAAACACCATATATTTT.

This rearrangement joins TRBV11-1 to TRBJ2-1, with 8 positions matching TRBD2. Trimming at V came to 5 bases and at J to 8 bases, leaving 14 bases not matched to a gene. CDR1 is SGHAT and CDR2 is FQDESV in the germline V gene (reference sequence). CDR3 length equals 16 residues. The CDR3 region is CASSVGGAGVVDEQFF. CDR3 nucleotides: TGTGCCAGCAGCGTCGGGGGAGCGGGAGTTGTCGATGAGCAGTTCTTC.